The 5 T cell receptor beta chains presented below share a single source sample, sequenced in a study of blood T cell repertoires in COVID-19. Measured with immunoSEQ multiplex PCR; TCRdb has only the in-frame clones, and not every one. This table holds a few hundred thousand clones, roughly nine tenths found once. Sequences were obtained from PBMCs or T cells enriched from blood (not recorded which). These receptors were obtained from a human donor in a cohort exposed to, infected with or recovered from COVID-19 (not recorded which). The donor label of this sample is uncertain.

The DNA of the CDR3 is TGTGCCAGCAGCGTAGGACTGCGGGGGGGGTCTAACTATGGCTACACCTTC. This gives the protein CASSVGLRGGSNYGYTF. The chain carries TRBV9 and TRBJ1-2; maybe TRBD1 (5 bases). Germline V lookup: CDR1 SGDLS, CDR2 YYNGEE. CDR3 length equals 17 residues. V was pared by 0 bases and J by 0 bases, with 15 bases between.

The CDR3 DNA is TGCAGTGCAAATGCAGCCTACGAGCAGTACTTC. This sequence encodes CSANAAYEQYF. The chain couples TRBV20-1 to TRBJ2-7; no reliable D call. The ends were cut back, 6 bases at V and 2 bases at J, with 8 bases in the middle. This CDR3 has 11 amino acids. Germline V lookup: CDR1 DFQATT, CDR2 SNEGSKA (reference sequence).

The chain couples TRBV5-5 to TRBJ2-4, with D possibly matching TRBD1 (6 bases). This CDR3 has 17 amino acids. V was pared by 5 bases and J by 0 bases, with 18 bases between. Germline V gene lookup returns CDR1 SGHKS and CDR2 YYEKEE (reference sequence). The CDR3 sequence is CASRPWGQSLAKNIQYF. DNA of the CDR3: TGTGCCAGCAGGCCCTGGGGGCAGTCTTTAGCCAAAAACATTCAGTACTTC.

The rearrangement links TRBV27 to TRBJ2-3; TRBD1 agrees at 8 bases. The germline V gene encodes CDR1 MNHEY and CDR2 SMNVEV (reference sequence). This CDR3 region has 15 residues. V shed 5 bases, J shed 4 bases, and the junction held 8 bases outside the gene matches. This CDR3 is CASSPQTGVADTQYF. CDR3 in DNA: TGTGCCAGCAGTCCCCAGACAGGGGTGGCAGATACGCAGTATTTT.

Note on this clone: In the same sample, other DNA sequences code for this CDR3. The chain's CDR3 is CASSIGGNEQFF. As DNA, the CDR3 is TGTGCCAGTAGTATAGGAGGGAATGAGCAGTTCTTC. The chain links TRBV19 to TRBJ2-1; TRBD2 is a possible D gene (5 bases). The CDR3 spans 12 residues. Trimming shortened V by 1 base and J by 7 bases, and 5 bases separated the two germline ends. Germline V gives CDR1 LNHDA, CDR2 SQIVND (reference sequence).